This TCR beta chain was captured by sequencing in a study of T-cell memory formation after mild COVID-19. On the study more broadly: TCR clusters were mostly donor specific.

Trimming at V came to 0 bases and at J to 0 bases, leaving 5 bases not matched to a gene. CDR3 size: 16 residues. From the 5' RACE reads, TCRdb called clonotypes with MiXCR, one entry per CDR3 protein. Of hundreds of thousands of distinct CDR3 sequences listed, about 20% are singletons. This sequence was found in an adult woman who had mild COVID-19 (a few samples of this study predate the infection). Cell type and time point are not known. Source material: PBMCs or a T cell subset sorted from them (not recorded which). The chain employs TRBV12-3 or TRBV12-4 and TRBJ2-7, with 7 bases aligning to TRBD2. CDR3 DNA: TGTGCCAGCAGTTTAGCGCTCGGGACTAACTCCTACGAGCAGTACTTC. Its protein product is CASSLALGTNSYEQYF.